These 28 T cell receptor beta chains were sequenced from one sample in a study of tumor-infiltrating lymphocytes in primary liver carcinoma. Production of TCR beta cDNA used 500 ng total RNA together with a constant-region primer. Libraries for TCR beta were built through three nested multiplex PCR rounds, which together made up a slightly modified ARM-PCR procedure. TRBV1-TRBV30 forward primers and a C-beta reverse primer were used in the first two PCR rounds, which each ran for 9 to 10 cycles. Each CDR3 protein is one row after TCRdb ran MiXCR on the multiplex PCR reads. The data show about 50,000 distinct CDR3 sequences, with 65% to 85% seen just once and less than 25% held by the top ten. Co-extraction of RNA and DNA was performed on about 19-32 mg of unsorted bulk tissue. Sequenced: liver tumor tissue from sampling region 5. Subset described: tumor region T5, tumor centre. Receptors originate from a man aged 40-50 years with primary liver carcinoma and hepatitis B virus infection.

This clonotype was observed a handful of times. A read error is possible here, since a much larger clone lies one base away. The V call is TRBV28, the J call TRBJ2-1, with D tentatively TRBD1 or TRBD2 (5 bases each). This CDR3 contains 16 residues. Trimming cost V 4 bases and J 9 bases, with 22 bases left between them. Germline V gene lookup returns CDR1 MDHEN and CDR2 SYDVKM. CDR3 coding DNA: TGTGCCAGCAGTTCCTCACTGGGGGTTGAGGGAAGTGAGCAGTTCTTC. Its translation is CASSSSLGVEGSEQFF.

To note about this clonotype: Its ends do not fully match the called genes, so a read error is possible. The chain uses TRBV10-3 and TRBJ1-6; possibly TRBD1 for D (5 bases). This CDR3 has 18 residues. The germline gives CDR1 ENHRY, CDR2 SYGVKD. Here the CDR3 reads CAVSGASGSASNNSPLHF. The CDR3 DNA reads as TGTGCCGTCAGTGGGGCGAGCGGGAGCGCGTCTAATAATTCACCCCTCCACTTT.

Turning to this clonotype: Lacking the conserved final phenylalanine or tryptophan, this CDR3 likely reflects a read error. The rearrangement uses TRBV5-1 and TRBJ2-3, with unresolved D. Germline CDR1 reads SGHRS; CDR2 reads YFSETQ. Trimming removed 5 bases from V and 2 bases from J, with 12 bases in between. The CDR3 is 14 residues long. The CDR3, as DNA: TGCGCCAGCAGTTTCGGCCATAACACAGATACGCAGTATTTA. This sequence encodes CASSFGHNTDTQYL.

This clonotype is labeled medium-sized (0.01 to 0.1%). V and J are TRBV4-3 and TRBJ2-1; maybe TRBD2 (6 bases). Per the germline V gene, CDR1 is LGHNA and CDR2 is YSLEER. The CDR3 runs 15 residues. Trimming took off 0 bases at V and 8 bases at J, with 14 bases between the two ends. The chain's CDR3 is CASSQEREVSYEQFF. CDR3 nucleotide sequence: TGCGCCAGCAGCCAAGAGAGGGAGGTGAGCTATGAGCAGTTCTTC.

This clonotype was detected ten times or more. CDR3 amino acids: CASTTLAYEQYF. CDR3 coding DNA: TGTGCCAGCACGACCCTAGCCTACGAGCAGTACTTC. V and J are TRBV28 and TRBJ2-7; no firm D call. This CDR3 spans 12 amino acids. Trimming took 7 bases from V and 2 from J, leaving 9 bases between them. CDR1 is MDHEN, CDR2 SYDVKM, per germline.

The chain links TRBV5-6 to TRBJ1-6; no reliable D call. CDR1 and CDR2 from the germline V gene are SGHDT and YYEEEE. This CDR3 has 15 residues. The CDR3 DNA follows: TGTCCCAACAGCCCAAGGACTTCAGTGAATTCACCCCTCCACTTT. The encoded protein is CPNSPRTSVNSPLHF.

The sample holds one count of this clonotype. An end of the junction differs from the germline gene, which may be a read error. The chain couples TRBV6-6 to TRBJ1-1; D perhaps matches TRBD1 (6 bases). Germline-derived CDR1 and CDR2 are MNHNY and SVGAGI (reference sequence). This CDR3 region has 13 residues. Here the CDR3 reads CVSSTGRTTQAFF. The DNA for the CDR3 is TGTGTCAGCAGCACAGGGAGGACTACTCAAGCTTTCTTT.

Remarks on this clonotype: The CDR3 does not close with the conserved phenylalanine or tryptophan, likely indicating a read error. This sequence joins TRBV14 and TRBJ2-1; a weak D match, TRBD2 (5 bases). Germline CDR1 and CDR2: SGHDN and FVKESK. Trimming shortened V by 10 bases and J by 5 bases, and 24 bases separated the two germline ends. This CDR3 is 16 amino acids long. The CDR3 DNA is TGTGCCAACAGTGCCGTAGCGAGATGGGTAAACAATGAGCAGTTCTCC. Translating it yields CANSAVARWVNNEQFS.

This clonotype appeared a single time. Its ends do not fully match the called genes, so a read error is possible. The DNA for the CDR3 is TGTGCCAGCAGATTGGAGGCTAGCCTAGAGACCCAGTGCTTC. Translated: CASRLEASLETQCF. The rearrangement links TRBV5-6 to TRBJ2-5; a possible D gene is TRBD2 (5 bases). The CDR3 covers 14 residues. Per the germline V gene, CDR1 is SGHDT and CDR2 is YYEEEE.

The J gene is TRBJ2-2, the V gene TRBV5-1; 7 positions match TRBD1. J lost 10 bases, V lost 4 bases, and 13 bases had no gene match. Per germline, CDR1 SGHRS and CDR2 YFSETQ. The CDR3 contains 15 residues. The CDR3 region is CASSDRVPNTLELFF. The CDR3 coding sequence is TGCGCCAGCAGCGACAGGGTCCCAAACACCTTGGAGCTGTTTTTT.

Worth noting for this clonotype: This CDR3 fails to terminate in the conserved phenylalanine or tryptophan, so it likely reflects a read error. The V call is TRBV11-1, the J call TRBJ2-2; no clear D gene. CDR3 length: 15 amino acids. In germline, CDR1 is SGHAT, CDR2 FQDESV (reference sequence). In nucleotides, the CDR3 is TGTGCCGGCAGCTATAGAGGACCTTTCTCCGGGGAGCTGTTTTAT. Amino acids: CAGSYRGPFSGELFY.

A word on this clonotype: An end of the junction does not agree with germline; a read error may underlie this. This chain joins TRBV29-1 and TRBJ1-1; TRBD1 might be the D (6 bases). The germline V gene encodes CDR1 SQVTM and CDR2 ANQGSEA. CDR3 length: 15 amino acids. The CDR3 DNA follows: TGCAGCCTTGGAGGGGGGTGGGGTATGAACACTGAAGCTTACTTT. The encoded protein is CSLGGGWGMNTEAYF.

This clonotype was counted at least ten times. Written as DNA, the CDR3 is TGTGCCAGCTCACCGGAGGACAGGGTAATTGGAGACATTCAGTACTTC. Residues: CASSPEDRVIGDIQYF. The V call is TRBV18, the J call TRBJ2-4, with TRBD1 matching over 8 bases. CDR3 size: 16 residues. With 3 bases clipped from V and 8 bases from J, the junction kept 12 bases outside the gene matches. In germline, CDR1 is KGHSH, CDR2 LQKENI.

Many counts were recorded for this clonotype. The chain joins TRBV28 to TRBJ2-1; D could derive from TRBD1 or TRBD2 (5 bases each). Trimming took off 7 bases at V and 5 bases at J, with 21 bases between the two ends. The germline gives CDR1 MDHEN, CDR2 SYDVKM. The CDR3 totals 16 residues. CDR3 protein: CASIVGKGKGNNEQFF. The CDR3, as DNA: TGTGCCAGCATTGTCGGGAAGGGTAAGGGGAACAATGAGCAGTTCTTC.

A word on this clonotype: At one end the junction does not follow the germline gene, possibly because of a read error. The V and J genes are TRBV28 and TRBJ1-3; no clear D gene. This CDR3 is 17 amino acids long. The germline V gene has CDR1 MDHEN and CDR2 SYDVKM. CDR3 in amino acids: CASSLISGKASGNTIYF. In DNA form, the CDR3 reads TGTGCCAGCAGTTTAATCTCTGGCAAGGCATCTGGAAATACCATATATTTT.

For this clonotype: An end of the junction differs from the germline gene, which may be a read error. In DNA, the CDR3 is TGCGCCACCAGCTTGGATAAGGTTACGAGCACTGAAGCTTTCTTT. As protein: CATSLDKVTSTEAFF. This chain joins TRBV5-6 and TRBJ1-1; D is undetermined. CDR3 length equals 15 residues. Per germline, CDR1 SGHDT and CDR2 YYEEEE. Full variable domain (outside the CDR3, taken from reference TRBV5-6 and TRBJ1-1): DAGVTQSPTHLIKTRGQQVTLRCSPKSGHDTVSWYQQALGQGPQFIFQYYEEEERQRGNFPDRFSGHQFPNYSSELNVNALLLGDSALYLCATSLDKVTSTEAFFGQGTRLTVV.

The rearrangement uses TRBV14 and TRBJ2-1; D ambiguous. The germline V and J ends were trimmed by 6 bases and 6 bases, with 21 bases remaining between them. The CDR3 is 16 amino acids. Germline V gene data show CDR1 as SGHDN and CDR2 as FVKESK. In nucleotides, the CDR3 is TGTGCCAGCAGTGCCGTAGTAGGATGGGTAATCAATGAGCAGTTCTTC. It codes for CASSAVVGWVINEQFF.

The chain has TRBV29-1 and TRBJ2-7; D not resolved. CDR3 length: 13 residues. Germline-derived CDR1 and CDR2 are SQVTM and ANQGSEA. V was pared by 3 bases and J by 5 bases, with 14 bases between. This chain's CDR3 is CSVERQWRNEQYF. CDR3 nucleotides: TGCAGCGTTGAGCGGCAGTGGCGGAACGAGCAGTACTTC.

This clonotype was seen a few times. The J gene is TRBJ2-3, the V gene TRBV4-3; 9 bases are shared with TRBD1. From germline, CDR1 is LGHNA and CDR2 YSLEER. This CDR3 has 14 residues. The V and J ends lost 4 bases and 6 bases, in that order; junction bases with no gene match: 5. CDR3 nucleotides: TGCGCCAGCAGCCCGGGACAGGGCCCGGATACGCAGTATTTT. Its protein product is CASSPGQGPDTQYF.

CDR3 protein: CASPPPDSVFHEQYF. The CDR3 DNA is TGTGCCAGTCCACCACCGGACAGTGTCTTCCACGAGCAGTACTTC. This chain joins TRBV28 and TRBJ2-7; D might be TRBD1 (6 bases). The germline V and J ends were trimmed by 9 bases and 5 bases, with 23 bases remaining between them. Per the germline V gene, CDR1 is MDHEN and CDR2 is SYDVKM. This CDR3 region has 15 residues.

This chain's CDR3 is CASSLAGGPRGYEQFF. The CDR3 bases are TGTGCCAGCAGTTTAGCGGGAGGGCCTAGAGGGTATGAGCAGTTCTTC. The chain uses TRBV12-3 or TRBV12-4 and TRBJ2-1; 7 nucleotides align to TRBD2. There are 16 residues in the CDR3. After removal of 0 bases from V and 8 bases from J, the junction contained 10 bases not matched to a gene.

The CDR3 protein is CASSVRGGRVGDTQYF. The CDR3 region has the DNA TGTGCCAGCAGCGTTAGGGGCGGGAGGGTAGGAGATACGCAGTATTTT. J is TRBJ2-3 and V is TRBV7-2; 9 nucleotides agree with TRBD2. V dropped 5 bases and J dropped 5; count of bases not matched to a gene: 11. The CDR3 contains 16 residues. Germline V gene data show CDR1 as SGHTA and CDR2 as FQGNSA.

On this clonotype: One junction end does not reproduce the germline sequence, and a read error may be involved. V gene TRBV5-4 combines with J gene TRBJ2-6, with D perhaps TRBD1 (5 bases). This CDR3 region has 13 residues. The germline V gene encodes CDR1 SGHNT and CDR2 YYREEE (reference sequence). The CDR3 DNA reads as TGTGCCAGCAGTATCTATGGGGCCAAAGTCCTGACTTTC. This encodes CASSIYGAKVLTF. Based on the CDR3 plus reference TRBV5-4 and TRBJ2-6, the full variable domain is ETGVTQSPTHLIKTRGQQVTLRCSSQSGHNTVSWYQQALGQGPQFIFQYYREEENGRGNFPPRFSGLQFPNYSSELNVNALELDDSALYLCASSIYGAKVLTFGAGSRLTVL.

The chain employs TRBV5-4 and TRBJ2-1; D ambiguous. V lost 4 bases and J 0 bases, leaving 14 bases between the germline ends. The CDR3 runs 16 residues. CDR1 SGHNT and CDR2 YYREEE come from the germline V gene (reference sequence). CDR3 protein: CASSTTEASSYNEQFF. The CDR3 DNA sequence: TGTGCCAGCAGCACTACTGAGGCTAGCTCCTACAATGAGCAGTTCTTC. The variable domain in full, with the rest retrieved from reference TRBV5-4 and TRBJ2-1, is ETGVTQSPTHLIKTRGQQVTLRCSSQSGHNTVSWYQQALGQGPQFIFQYYREEENGRGNFPPRFSGLQFPNYSSELNVNALELDDSALYLCASSTTEASSYNEQFFGPGTRLTVL.

As for this clonotype: One junction end does not reproduce the germline sequence, and a read error may be involved. CDR3 sequence (DNA): TGTGCCAGCAGTCAAGACTGGGGTCCAGGGCCCCAGCATTTT. It translates to CASSQDWGPGPQHF. This chain connects TRBV4-2 to TRBJ1-5; D uncertain. The CDR3 loop spans 14 amino acids. From germline, CDR1 is LGHNA and CDR2 YNFKEQ.

To note about this clonotype: A read error may produce the germline difference seen at one junction end. The chain joins TRBV29-1 to TRBJ2-7; no reliable D call. CDR3 size: 11 residues. Germline CDR1 is SQVTM and CDR2 is ANQGSEA. The CDR3 is CSVRRGSEHYF. Written as DNA, the CDR3 is TGCAGCGTTCGACGTGGATCCGAGCATTACTTC.

In regard to this clonotype: The CDR3 end shows no conserved phenylalanine or tryptophan, and so a read error is likely. The chain is built from TRBV14 and TRBJ2-1; 7 nucleotides agree with TRBD1. This CDR3 region has 17 residues. Germline V lookup: CDR1 SGHDN, CDR2 FVKESK. The CDR3 DNA reads TGTGCCAGCAGCCAAGAGGGTCAGGCGACAGGGTACAGTGAGCAGTTCTTA. Protein sequence: CASSQEGQATGYSEQFL.

On this clonotype itself: The CDR3 carries no conserved terminal phenylalanine or tryptophan, so it likely arises from a read error. The CDR3 DNA reads as TGCGCCAGCAGCTTGGATGGCCGACCGAATGAAAATCTGTTTCTT. It encodes CASSLDGRPNENLFL. This rearrangement joins TRBV5-1 to TRBJ1-4; D is unresolved. The CDR3 contains 15 residues. Germline lookup yields CDR1 SGHRS and CDR2 YFSETQ.